A single T cell receptor (beta chain) is shown here with its context. These data belong to a study of T-cell memory formation after mild COVID-19. In germline, CDR1 is ENHRY, CDR2 SYGVKD. Trimming removed 7 bases from V and 6 bases from J; junction bases left unmatched: 3. The CDR3 is 14 amino acids. TCRdb processed the 5' RACE reads anew with MiXCR; each CDR3 protein has one entry. The data contain hundreds of thousands of distinct CDR3 sequences, about a fifth of them singletons. The chain links TRBV10-3 to TRBJ2-1; 13 bases map to TRBD2. This clonotype originated in an adult woman who had mild COVID-19 (a few samples of this study predate the infection). Cell type and time point are not known. Sample: PBMCs or a T cell subset sorted from them (not recorded which). CDR3 loop: CAIKGLAGVNEQFF. CDR3 nucleotide sequence: TGTGCCATCAAAGGACTAGCGGGAGTCAATGAGCAGTTCTTC.